This TCR beta chain is from a study of blood T cell repertoires in COVID-19. Study context: The United States, Italy and Spain provided the acute and convalescent COVID-19 samples.

The authors' processing: From reference gene primer amplification, estimates of nucleated cell counts were derived. This table comes from immunoSEQ multiplex PCR, and its TCRdb copy is limited to in-frame clones, with some not included. That table furnishes V, J and clone size, whereas the DNA furnished D and trimming. Of around 250,000 clones in the sample, more than 75% were seen once. Trimming took 5 bases from V and 3 from J; bases not matched to a gene: 3. Per germline, CDR1 MNHEY and CDR2 SVGAGI. CDR3 length: 14 residues. The rearrangement joins TRBV6-5 to TRBJ2-4; TRBD1 aligns across 8 bases. The material sequenced was PBMCs or T cells enriched from blood (not recorded which). The clonotype originates from a man between 18 and 29 years old who had recovered from COVID-19. CDR3 sequence reads: CASSPGGGKNIQYF. The CDR3 nucleotides read TGTGCCAGCAGTCCAGGGGGCGGCAAAAACATTCAGTACTTC.